The text below deals with one TCR beta chain. This clone's antigen is unknown. No base quality information exists; no much larger clone differs at one position. This sample was taken from a study of blood T cell repertoires in COVID-19 (TCRdb year 2020). A note on the overall study: Samples covering the acute and convalescent phases of COVID-19 were provided by collaborators in the United States, Italy and Spain. The material from the prospective study consisted of cDNA or gDNA derived from T cells, B-cell-depleted T cells, or PBMCs. The dataset comprised deeply sampled blood TCRbeta repertoires from subjects exposed to, actively infected with, or recovered from COVID-19. The repertoires were released in a freely available public database intended as a resource for research on the immune response to SARS-CoV-2. Samples were obtained from the ongoing ImmuneRACE study (first 160 participants) and from 1,254 subjects provided by 6 global collaborators. The sample metadata nearly always contained a de-identified subject ID, COVID-19 status, age in years and sex. Where available, HLA class I and class II types were obtained from metadata supplied by the sample provider rather than from assay-based typing.

What the work shows at the level of the full study, not this receptor alone: The amount of clinical and demographic metadata varied by source and participant and was provided uncurated.

Between the V and J ends, shortened by 5 bases and 6 bases respectively, the junction contains 16 bases. The germline V gene encodes CDR1 SGHVS and CDR2 FNYEAQ. From cysteine to phenylalanine, the CDR3 is 15 amino acids long. Only the CDR3 DNA stays, 45 bases, in frame from base 1. Whole blood was collected in K2EDTA tubes by collaborating institutions according to the institutions' own protocols. For TCRbeta analysis, collaborator samples were shipped as frozen whole blood, as isolated PBMCs, or as DNA extracted from either sample type. The immunoSEQ Assay, a bias-controlled multiplex PCR, was used to amplify TCRbeta CDR3 regions from genomic DNA. Regarding the original processing steps: The number of nucleated cells in each sample was estimated by amplification of reference gene primers within the assay. To quantify the absolute abundance of each unique TCRbeta CDR3 rearrangement, sequence reads were collapsed and filtered. Productive Simpson clonality was computed per sample as the square root of Simpson's diversity index over productive rearrangements. TCRdb retrieved this table from immuneACCESS and kept in-frame rearrangements only. Not all clones are present; in checked studies, unresolved V genes account for under half, and no reason is known for the remainder. The DNA was the basis for D and trimming; V, J and clone size are from that table. This sample is represented by 250,000 to 350,000 clones; more than 75% of them were singletons. The ten largest clones take up about 3.9% of the sample.

Rearrangement joined TRBV7-6 to TRBJ2-2; the D segment could be TRBD1, given 6 matching bases. The sample was peripheral blood. The clonotype comes from a woman aged 50 to 65 with active or convalescent COVID-19. The DNA is as follows: TGTGCCAGCAGCCCAGGGTCCAGGGGTGCCGGGGAGCTGTTTTTT. Its protein reads: CASSPGSRGAGELFF.